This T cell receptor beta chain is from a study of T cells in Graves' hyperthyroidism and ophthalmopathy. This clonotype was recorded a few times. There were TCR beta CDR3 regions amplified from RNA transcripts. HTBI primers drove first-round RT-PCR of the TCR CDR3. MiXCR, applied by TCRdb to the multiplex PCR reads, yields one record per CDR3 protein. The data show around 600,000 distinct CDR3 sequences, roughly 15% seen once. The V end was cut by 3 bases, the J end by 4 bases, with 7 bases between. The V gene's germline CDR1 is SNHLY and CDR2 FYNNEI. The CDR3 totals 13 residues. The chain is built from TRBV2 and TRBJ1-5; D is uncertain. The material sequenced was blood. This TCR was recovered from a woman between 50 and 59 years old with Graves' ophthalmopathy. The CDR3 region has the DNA TGTGCCAGCAGTGAGGAAAAAAATCAGCCCCAGCATTTT. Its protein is CASSEEKNQPQHF.